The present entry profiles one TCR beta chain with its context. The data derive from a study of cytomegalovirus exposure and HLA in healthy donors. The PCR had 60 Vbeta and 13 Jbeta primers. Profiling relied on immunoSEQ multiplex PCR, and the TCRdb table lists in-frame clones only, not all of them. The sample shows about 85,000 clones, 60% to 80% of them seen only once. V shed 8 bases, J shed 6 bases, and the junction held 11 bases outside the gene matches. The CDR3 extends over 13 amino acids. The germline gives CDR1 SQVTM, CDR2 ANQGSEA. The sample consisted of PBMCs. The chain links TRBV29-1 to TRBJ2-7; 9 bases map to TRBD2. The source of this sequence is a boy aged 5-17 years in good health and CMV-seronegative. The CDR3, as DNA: TGCAGCTCGGGAGGGCGGGAGGGCAGCGAGCAGTACTTC. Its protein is CSSGGREGSEQYF.